This TCR beta chain derives from a study of naive and memory T cell subsets. Findings and caveats of the study: This RNA-based method may be sensitive to activation-related transcript changes.

As concerns this clonotype: What it binds is unknown.

Reverse transcription of blood and skin TCR RNA was primed at alpha and beta constant regions. TCRdb reprocessed the 5' RACE reads via MiXCR and lists one record per CDR3 protein. Of about 25,000 distinct CDR3 sequences listed, roughly a quarter are singletons. Adult healthy volunteers gave 2.5 ml peripheral blood for whole-blood RNA. The CDR3 sequence is 12 residues long. V shed 10 bases and J shed 0 bases, with 7 bases lying between them. Germline V CDR1 and CDR2: SNHLY, FYNNEI. The receptor comes from a female donor in good health. The V call is TRBV2, the J call TRBJ2-1; no reliable D call. As DNA, the CDR3 is TGTGCCACCCAGAGCTCCTACAATGAGCAGTTCTTC. Its translation is CATQSSYNEQFF.